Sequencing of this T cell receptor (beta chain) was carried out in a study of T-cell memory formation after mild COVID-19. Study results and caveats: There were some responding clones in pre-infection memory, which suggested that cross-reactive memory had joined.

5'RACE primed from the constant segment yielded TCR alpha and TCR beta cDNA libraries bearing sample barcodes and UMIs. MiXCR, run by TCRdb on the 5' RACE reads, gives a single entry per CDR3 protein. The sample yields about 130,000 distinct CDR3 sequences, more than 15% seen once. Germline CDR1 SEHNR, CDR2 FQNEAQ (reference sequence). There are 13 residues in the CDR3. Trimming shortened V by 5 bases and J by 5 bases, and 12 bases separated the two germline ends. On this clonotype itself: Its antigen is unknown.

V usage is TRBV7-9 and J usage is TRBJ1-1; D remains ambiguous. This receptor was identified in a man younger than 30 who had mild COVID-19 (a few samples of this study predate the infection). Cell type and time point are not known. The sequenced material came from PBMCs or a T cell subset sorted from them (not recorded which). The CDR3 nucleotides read TGTGCCAGCAGCCCGGCTTGGGGAACTGAAGCTTTCTTT. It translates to CASSPAWGTEAFF.